The source of this T cell receptor (beta chain) is a study of shared clonotypes between healthy human individuals. Study-level findings and limits: An effect of sequencing depth on clonotype sharing among donors was expected.

This clone came up a few times. What it binds is unknown. V was trimmed by 4 bases and J by 4 bases, leaving 17 bases between them. This CDR3 is 15 amino acids long. Germline CDR1 SGDLS, CDR2 YYNGEE. Repertoires were generated with immunoSEQ multiplex PCR, while TCRdb's copy carries only in-frame clones and drops some. Seen here are more than 450,000 clones, around 79% observed once, and the top ten hold 13%. This TCR was recovered from a woman between 35 and 50 years old in good health. Some clones in this sample may be carry-over from other donors' samples. Sequencing was performed on PBMCs. This rearrangement joins TRBV9 to TRBJ2-5, with D uncertain. The CDR3 DNA follows: TGTGCCAGCAGCTCCGCCCTGGGTTTTAGAGAGACCCAGTACTTC. The encoded protein is CASSSALGFRETQYF.